This T cell receptor (beta chain) was profiled in a study of T cell changes during pregnancy in multiple sclerosis. Repertoires were generated with immunoSEQ multiplex PCR, while TCRdb's copy carries only in-frame clones and drops some. The repertoire holds 65,000 to 75,000 clones, with around 90% as singletons. Germline V gene sequence: CDR1 SEHNR, CDR2 FQNEAQ (reference sequence). Losses at the gene ends were 2 bases for V and 6 bases for J; bases not matched to a gene: 2. The CDR3 extends over 13 amino acids. V is TRBV7-9 and J is TRBJ1-1, with TRBD1 identical over 8 bases. The clonotype comes from a female donor in good health, enrolled as a control in a pregnancy study. Source: peripheral blood, taken after pregnancy. The CDR3 protein is CASSLSRGPEAFF. CDR3 nucleotide sequence: TGTGCCAGCAGCTTAAGCAGGGGGCCTGAAGCTTTCTTT.